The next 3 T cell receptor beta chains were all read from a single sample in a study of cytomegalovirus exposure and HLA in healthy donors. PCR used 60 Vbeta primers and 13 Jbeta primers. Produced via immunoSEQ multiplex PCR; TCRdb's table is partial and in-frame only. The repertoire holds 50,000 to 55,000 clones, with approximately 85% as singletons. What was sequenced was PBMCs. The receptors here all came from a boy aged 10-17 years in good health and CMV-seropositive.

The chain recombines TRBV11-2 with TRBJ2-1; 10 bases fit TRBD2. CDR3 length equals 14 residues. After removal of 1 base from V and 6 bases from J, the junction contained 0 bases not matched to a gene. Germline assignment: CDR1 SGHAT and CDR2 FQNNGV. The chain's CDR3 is CASSLGTSGNEQFF. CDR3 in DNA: TGTGCCAGCAGCTTAGGGACTAGCGGCAATGAGCAGTTCTTC.

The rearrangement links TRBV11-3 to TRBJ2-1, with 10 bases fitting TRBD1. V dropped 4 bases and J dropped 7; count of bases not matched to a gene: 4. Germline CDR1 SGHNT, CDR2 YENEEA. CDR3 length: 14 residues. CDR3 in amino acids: CASSSDRGINEQFF. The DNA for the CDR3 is TGTGCCAGCAGCTCGGACAGGGGGATTAATGAGCAGTTCTTC.

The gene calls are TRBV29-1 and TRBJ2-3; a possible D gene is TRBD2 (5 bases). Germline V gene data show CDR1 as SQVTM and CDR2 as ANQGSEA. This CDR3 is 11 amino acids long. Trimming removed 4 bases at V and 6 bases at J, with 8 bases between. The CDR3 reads CSVAEGDTQYF. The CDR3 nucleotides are TGCAGCGTTGCTGAGGGCGATACGCAGTATTTT.